This passage covers 29 T cell receptor beta chains from one sample sequenced in a study of OX40 agonist ivuxolimab in advanced cancers. The repertoire was sequenced with immunoSEQ multiplex PCR; TCRdb's copy has only in-frame clones and lacks some. The table has roughly 22,000 clones, 70% to 90% seen once. The material was CD4+ or CD8+ T cells sorted from blood, obtained in a trial of the OX40 agonist ivuxolimab. The receptors shown here come from an adult with an advanced solid tumor such as melanoma, head and neck, liver or kidney cancer.

The chain employs TRBV27 and TRBJ2-7; TRBD1 aligns across 9 bases. V shed 6 bases, J shed 7 bases, and the junction held 10 bases outside the gene matches. CDR1 is MNHEY, CDR2 SMNVEV, per germline (reference sequence). The CDR3 has 14 amino acids. CDR3 region: CASSPGTGLLEQYF. The CDR3 nucleotides are TGTGCCAGCAGCCCCGGGACAGGGCTCTTGGAGCAGTACTTC.

The chain recombines TRBV5-5 with TRBJ1-4; 7 bases are shared with TRBD1. V was clipped by 5 bases and J by 0 bases; unmatched bases: 4. Per germline, CDR1 SGHKS and CDR2 YYEKEE (reference sequence). The CDR3 has 15 amino acids. CDR3 bases: TGTGCCAGCAGAGAAGGGACAGCAACTAATGAAAAACTGTTTTTT. It is translated as CASREGTATNEKLFF. The whole variable domain, filled in from reference TRBV5-5 and TRBJ1-4, reads DAGVTQSPTHLIKTRGQQVTLRCSPISGHKSVSWYQQVLGQGPQFIFQYYEKEERGRGNFPDRFSARQFPNYSSELNVNALLLGDSALYLCASREGTATNEKLFFGSGTQLSVL.

In the case of this clone: The sample carries other DNA sequences with the same CDR3. This chain connects TRBV14 to TRBJ2-3; D remains ambiguous. V was clipped by 7 bases and J by 3 bases, with 23 bases between them. Per germline, CDR1 SGHDN and CDR2 FVKESK. This CDR3 has 17 residues. The CDR3 reads CASKPILLVGGTDTQYF. CDR3 DNA sequence: TGTGCCAGCAAACCCATTCTCCTAGTTGGTGGGACAGATACGCAGTATTTT.

The sample holds one count of this clone. This chain joins TRBV2 and TRBJ1-1; 8 bases are a match to TRBD1. The germline V gene has CDR1 SNHLY and CDR2 FYNNEI. The J segment lost 5 bases and the V segment lost 6 bases, leaving 8 bases of the junction unmatched. This CDR3 is 14 amino acids long. The CDR3: CASRYRGARTEAFF. CDR3 in DNA: TGTGCCAGCAGATACAGGGGGGCGCGGACTGAAGCTTTCTTT.

The gene calls are TRBV9 and TRBJ1-3; possibly TRBD1 for D (6 bases). The CDR3 consists of 15 residues. Trimming shortened V by 3 bases and J by 1 base, and 11 bases separated the two germline ends. CDR1 is SGDLS and CDR2 is YYNGEE in the germline V gene. The CDR3 DNA reads as TGTGCCAGCAGCGGTCAGGGGATTTCTGGAAACACCATATATTTT. Residues: CASSGQGISGNTIYF.

The V call is TRBV18, the J call TRBJ2-5, with D tentatively TRBD2 (5 bases). Trimming removed 0 bases at V and 1 base at J, with 15 bases between. The CDR3 is 17 amino acids. Looked up from germline, CDR1 is KGHSH and CDR2 is LQKENI. The CDR3 DNA sequence: TGTGCCAGCTCACCACCGGAAAGTCTAGCCCGCCAAGAGACCCAGTACTTC. Translating it yields CASSPPESLARQETQYF.

This clone is classed as medium-sized. The chain is built from TRBV7-9 and TRBJ1-6, with D possibly being TRBD1 (5 bases). Germline V lookup: CDR1 SEHNR, CDR2 FQNEAQ (reference sequence). This CDR3 is built from 14 residues. Trimming took 2 bases from V and 15 from J, leaving 17 bases between them. Here the CDR3 DNA reads TGTGCCAGCAGCTTACTGGAACCCAGGGAGGGCCTCCACTTT. It encodes CASSLLEPREGLHF.

V and J are TRBV4-3 and TRBJ2-6; a possible D gene is TRBD2 (6 bases). CDR3 length: 19 amino acids. The V and J ends lost 2 bases and 4 bases respectively, with 21 bases between them. Per germline, CDR1 LGHNA and CDR2 YSLEER. The CDR3 DNA reads TGCGCCAGCAGCCAATCCCGGGACTTCCCTTTGGCCGGGGCCAACGTCCTGACTTTC. Protein sequence: CASSQSRDFPLAGANVLTF.

This clone came up a few times. The V call is TRBV5-1, the J call TRBJ2-1; 10 positions match TRBD2. Germline V gene data show CDR1 as SGHRS and CDR2 as YFSETQ. V trimming: 4 bases; J trimming: 4 bases; junction bases outside the gene matches: 11. The CDR3 contains 17 residues. The DNA for the CDR3 is TGCGCCAGCAGCGATACCTACTGGACTAGCGGTTACAATGAGCAGTTCTTC. As protein: CASSDTYWTSGYNEQFF. Filled out from reference TRBV5-1 and TRBJ2-1, the complete variable domain reads KAGVTQTPRYLIKTRGQQVTLSCSPISGHRSVSWYQQTPGQGLQFLFEYFSETQRNKGNFPGRFSGRQFSNSRSEMNVSTLELGDSALYLCASSDTYWTSGYNEQFFGPGTRLTVL.

The V gene is TRBV9, the J gene TRBJ2-5, with 8 bases matching TRBD2. Matching the DNA end better, TRBJ2-7 makes the J call doubtful. The CDR3 spans 16 residues. Germline lookup yields CDR1 SGDLS and CDR2 YYNGEE. CDR3 region: CASSPPGERESYEQYF. The CDR3 nucleotides read TGTGCCAGCAGCCCGCCCGGGGAGCGGGAGAGTTACGAGCAGTACTTC.

This clone has more than one count but fewer than ten. V is TRBV9 and J is TRBJ1-1, with D uncertain. The germline CDR1 and CDR2 sequences are SGDLS and YYNGEE. The CDR3 spans 12 residues. V dropped 0 bases and J dropped 7 bases, with 7 bases sitting between them. The CDR3 bases are TGTGCCAGCAGCGTAGGGATTGGTGAAGCTTTCTTT. This gives the protein CASSVGIGEAFF.

This clone came up many times. The chain employs TRBV5-3 and TRBJ1-4; 7 bases are a match to TRBD1. TRBV5-3 is recorded as an ORF, its role being uncertain. Trimming took 8 bases from V and 4 from J; bases not matched to a gene: 11. This CDR3 is built from 15 residues. In nucleotides, the CDR3 is TGTGCCAGCACCACGGTGGGACAGAATAATGAAAAACTGTTTTTT. It encodes CASTTVGQNNEKLFF.

The chain uses TRBV11-3 and TRBJ2-7; D is uncertain. The CDR3 has 14 residues. Germline values: CDR1 SGHNT, CDR2 YENEEA. V was clipped by 1 base and J by 2 bases, with 9 bases between them. The CDR3 nucleotides read TGTGCCAGCAGCTTAGCACTGTTTCCCTACGAGCAGTACTTC. Its protein is CASSLALFPYEQYF.

This rearrangement joins TRBV27 to TRBJ2-7; 9 bases map to TRBD1. The trim removed 6 bases at V and 2 bases at J, leaving 2 bases unmatched. The germline CDR1 and CDR2 sequences are MNHEY and SMNVEV (reference sequence). The CDR3 loop spans 13 amino acids. The CDR3 DNA reads as TGTGCCAGCAGCCACAGGGGGCCCTACGAGCAGTACTTC. It yields the protein CASSHRGPYEQYF.

This chain joins TRBV4-1 and TRBJ2-1, with D perhaps TRBD1 or TRBD2 (5 bases each). V shed 4 bases and J shed 7 bases, with 17 bases lying between them. Germline V CDR1 and CDR2: MGHRA, YSYEKL. CDR3 size: 15 residues. This CDR3 is CASSPWTGAENEQFF. CDR3 sequence (DNA): TGCGCCAGCAGCCCCTGGACCGGGGCCGAGAATGAGCAGTTCTTC.

This chain links TRBV19 with TRBJ2-1; perhaps TRBD2 as D (5 bases). The V and J ends lost 5 bases and 8 bases respectively, with 19 bases between them. The length of the CDR3 is 15 residues. Per germline, CDR1 LNHDA and CDR2 SQIVND (reference sequence). The CDR3 DNA is TGTGCCAGTAGTGAACTGAGGGAGCAAGACCATGAGCAGTTCTTC. It is translated as CASSELREQDHEQFF.

V gene TRBV11-3 combines with J gene TRBJ2-7; the D gene is possibly TRBD1 (5 bases). CDR1 SGHNT and CDR2 YENEEA come from the germline V gene. The V end was cut by 1 base, the J end by 3 bases, with 16 bases between. The CDR3 is made up of 16 amino acids. The CDR3 DNA sequence: TGTGCCAGCAGCTTAGCCCCCAGGGCGGAGTACTACGAGCAGTACTTC. Amino acids: CASSLAPRAEYYEQYF.

This chain connects TRBV2 to TRBJ2-7, with TRBD1 matching 8 bases. Germline V CDR1 and CDR2: SNHLY, FYNNEI. The V segment lost 9 bases and the J segment 2 bases; nucleotides outside the gene matches: 9. This CDR3 has 14 residues. CDR3 DNA: TGTGCCAGGGGAAACGACAGGGGAACCTACGAGCAGTACTTC. It is translated as CARGNDRGTYEQYF.

This clone was picked up a small number of times. V and J are TRBV6-5 and TRBJ2-6; no clear D. Germline V gives CDR1 MNHEY, CDR2 SVGAGI. The length of the CDR3 is 15 residues. Trimming cost V 2 bases and J 0 bases, with 5 bases left between them. The CDR3 sequence is CASSYEDSGANVLTF. The CDR3 region has the DNA TGTGCCAGCAGTTACGAGGACTCTGGGGCCAACGTCCTGACTTTC.

The rearrangement links TRBV7-2 to TRBJ2-7; 10 bases are shared with TRBD2. With V trimmed by 3 bases and J by 6 bases, 5 bases remained unmatched. From germline, CDR1 is SGHTA and CDR2 FQGNSA. The CDR3 runs 14 residues. CDR3 DNA sequence: TGTGCCAGCAGCTTTCCGGGACTAGCGTCCGAGCAGTACTTC. It specifies CASSFPGLASEQYF.

This CDR3 is CASSLLTEFPEAFF. The CDR3, as DNA: TGTGCCAGCAGCCTATTAACTGAATTTCCTGAAGCTTTCTTT. The chain is built from TRBV28 and TRBJ1-1; D not resolved. CDR1 and CDR2 from the germline V gene are MDHEN and SYDVKM. The V end lost 6 bases, the J end lost 6 bases, and 17 bases lay between the germline ends. The CDR3 runs 14 residues.

This clone was counted a single time. The chain links TRBV2 to TRBJ2-1, with D perhaps TRBD1 (5 bases). The CDR3 extends over 10 amino acids. Germline V lookup: CDR1 SNHLY, CDR2 FYNNEI. V lost 7 bases and J 9 bases, leaving 7 bases between the germline ends. CDR3 sequence: CASTRGEQFF. The DNA for the CDR3 is TGTGCCAGCACTAGGGGTGAGCAGTTCTTC.

This chain connects TRBV9 to TRBJ2-1; D uncertain. Trimming left V 3 bases short and J 0 bases short, with 16 bases between. CDR1 and CDR2 from the germline V gene are SGDLS and YYNGEE. The CDR3 runs 17 residues. CDR3 amino acids: CASSASSFGRSYNEQFF. The CDR3 DNA reads TGTGCCAGCAGCGCTTCCTCCTTTGGGCGCTCCTACAATGAGCAGTTCTTC.

The chain uses TRBV9 and TRBJ2-5; possible D gene TRBD1, 6 bases. Per the germline V gene, CDR1 is SGDLS and CDR2 is YYNGEE. Trimming cost V 4 bases and J 5 bases, with 27 bases left between them. This CDR3 region has 18 residues. The CDR3 is CASSPLGGLIGGQETQYF. For the CDR3, the DNA is TGTGCCAGCAGCCCCTTAGGGGGTTTGATCGGCGGCCAGGAGACCCAGTACTTC.

This clone was detected once. This CDR3 reads CASLGPYNEQFF. The CDR3 DNA follows: TGTGCCAGCCTTGGACCCTACAATGAGCAGTTCTTC. The chain is built from TRBV2 and TRBJ2-1; D remains unclear. This CDR3 contains 12 residues. Germline values: CDR1 SNHLY, CDR2 FYNNEI. Trimming stripped 8 bases from V and 2 bases from J, with 7 bases between.

This clone turned up a few times. The rearrangement joins TRBV27 to TRBJ1-1, with D perhaps matching TRBD1 (5 bases). The germline V gene encodes CDR1 MNHEY and CDR2 SMNVEV (reference sequence). Deletions cut 3 bases from V and 4 bases from J, with 9 bases between. The CDR3 length is 13 residues. The CDR3 sequence: CASSLGTTTEAFF. The CDR3 DNA is TGTGCCAGCAGTTTGGGGACGACCACTGAAGCTTTCTTT.

This clone was found once. The chain carries TRBV7-8 and TRBJ2-7; D tentatively reads TRBD1 or TRBD2 (5 bases each). Germline V gene sequence: CDR1 SGHVS, CDR2 FQNEAQ. V dropped 4 bases and J dropped 4 bases, with 14 bases sitting between them. CDR3 length equals 14 residues. CDR3 in amino acids: CASSWSGSRYEQYF. DNA for the CDR3: TGTGCCAGCAGCTGGTCAGGGAGTCGGTACGAGCAGTACTTC.

The chain has TRBV9 and TRBJ2-7; tentatively, D is TRBD2 (5 bases). Germline lookup yields CDR1 SGDLS and CDR2 YYNGEE. With 0 bases removed from V and 3 bases from J, the gap between germline ends came to 10 bases. The CDR3 runs 14 residues. As DNA, the CDR3 is TGTGCCAGCAGCGTAGGGGGAGAAATCTACGAGCAGTACTTC. This sequence encodes CASSVGGEIYEQYF. The full variable domain, in which reference TRBV9 and TRBJ2-7 provide the parts outside the CDR3, is DSGVTQTPKHLITATGQRVTLRCSPRSGDLSVYWYQQSLDQGLQFLIQYYNGEERAKGNILERFSAQQFPDLHSELNLSSLELGDSALYFCASSVGGEIYEQYFGPGTRLTVT.

This clone appeared a few times. The chain is built from TRBV28 and TRBJ2-7; D is unresolved. The V gene lost 6 bases and the J gene lost 5 bases, with 17 bases spanning the gap. Germline V lookup: CDR1 MDHEN, CDR2 SYDVKM. This CDR3 contains 14 residues. The CDR3 spells CASRPPGGVNEQYF. CDR3 nucleotide sequence: TGTGCCAGCAGGCCCCCTGGTGGCGTGAACGAGCAGTACTTC.